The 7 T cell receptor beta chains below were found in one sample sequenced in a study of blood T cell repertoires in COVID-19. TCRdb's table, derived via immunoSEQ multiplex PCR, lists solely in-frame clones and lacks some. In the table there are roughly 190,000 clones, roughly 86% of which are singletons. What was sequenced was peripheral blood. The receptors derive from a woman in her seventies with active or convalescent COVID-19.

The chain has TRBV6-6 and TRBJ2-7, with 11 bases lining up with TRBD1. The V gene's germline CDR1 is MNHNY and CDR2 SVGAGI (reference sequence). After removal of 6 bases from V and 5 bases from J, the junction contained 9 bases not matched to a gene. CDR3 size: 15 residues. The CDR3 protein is CASRKTGQGGNEQYF. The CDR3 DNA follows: TGTGCCAGCAGAAAAACGGGACAGGGGGGCAACGAGCAGTACTTC.

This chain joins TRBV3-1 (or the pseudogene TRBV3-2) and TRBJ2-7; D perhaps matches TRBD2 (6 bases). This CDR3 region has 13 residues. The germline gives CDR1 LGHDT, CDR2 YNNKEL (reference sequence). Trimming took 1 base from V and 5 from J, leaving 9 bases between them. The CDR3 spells CASSQARRDEQYF. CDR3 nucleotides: TGTGCCAGCAGCCAAGCCCGGAGGGACGAGCAGTACTTC.

The CDR3 sequence is CASSYSRGHTNEQFF. The CDR3 coding sequence is TGTGCCAGCAGTTACTCGAGAGGGCACACCAATGAGCAGTTCTTC. This sequence joins TRBV6-5 and TRBJ2-1; a possible D gene is TRBD2 (5 bases). There are 15 residues in the CDR3. Germline-derived CDR1 and CDR2 are MNHEY and SVGAGI. The V end was cut by 0 bases, the J end by 6 bases, with 12 bases between.

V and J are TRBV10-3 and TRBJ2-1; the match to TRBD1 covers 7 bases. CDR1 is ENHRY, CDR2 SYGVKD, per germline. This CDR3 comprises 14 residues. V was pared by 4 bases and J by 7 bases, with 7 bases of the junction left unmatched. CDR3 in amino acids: CAISGQGSRNEQFF. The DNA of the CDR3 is TGTGCCATCAGTGGACAGGGCTCCCGGAATGAGCAGTTCTTC.

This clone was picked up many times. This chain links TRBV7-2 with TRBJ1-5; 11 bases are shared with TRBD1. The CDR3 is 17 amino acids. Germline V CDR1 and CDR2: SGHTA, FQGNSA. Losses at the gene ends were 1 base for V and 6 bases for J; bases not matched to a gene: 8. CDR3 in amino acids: CASSLGVVGQGVQPQHF. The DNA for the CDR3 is TGTGCCAGCAGCTTAGGAGTCGTGGGACAGGGGGTTCAGCCCCAGCATTTT. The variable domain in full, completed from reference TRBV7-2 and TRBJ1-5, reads GAGVSQSPSNKVTEKGKDVELRCDPISGHTALYWYRQSLGQGLEFLIYFQGNSAPDKSGLPSDRFSAERTGGSVSTLTIQRTQQEDSAVYLCASSLGVVGQGVQPQHFGDGTRLSIL.

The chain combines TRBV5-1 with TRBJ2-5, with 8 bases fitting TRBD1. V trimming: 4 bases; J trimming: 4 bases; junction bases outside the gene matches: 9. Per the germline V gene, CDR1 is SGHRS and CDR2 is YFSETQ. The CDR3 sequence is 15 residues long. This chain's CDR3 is CASSGYRGRRETQYF. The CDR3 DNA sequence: TGCGCCAGCAGCGGGTACAGGGGGAGGCGAGAGACCCAGTACTTC. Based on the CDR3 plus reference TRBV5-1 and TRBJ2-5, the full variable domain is KAGVTQTPRYLIKTRGQQVTLSCSPISGHRSVSWYQQTPGQGLQFLFEYFSETQRNKGNFPGRFSGRQFSNSRSEMNVSTLELGDSALYLCASSGYRGRRETQYFGPGTRLLVL.

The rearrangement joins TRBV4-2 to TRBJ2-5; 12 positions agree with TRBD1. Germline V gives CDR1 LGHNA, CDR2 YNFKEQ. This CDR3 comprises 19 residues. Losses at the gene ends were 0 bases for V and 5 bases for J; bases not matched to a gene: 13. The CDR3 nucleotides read TGTGCCAGCAGCCAAGATGGGACAGGGGGCCAACCGGGGGGTGAGACCCAGTACTTC. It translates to CASSQDGTGGQPGGETQYF.